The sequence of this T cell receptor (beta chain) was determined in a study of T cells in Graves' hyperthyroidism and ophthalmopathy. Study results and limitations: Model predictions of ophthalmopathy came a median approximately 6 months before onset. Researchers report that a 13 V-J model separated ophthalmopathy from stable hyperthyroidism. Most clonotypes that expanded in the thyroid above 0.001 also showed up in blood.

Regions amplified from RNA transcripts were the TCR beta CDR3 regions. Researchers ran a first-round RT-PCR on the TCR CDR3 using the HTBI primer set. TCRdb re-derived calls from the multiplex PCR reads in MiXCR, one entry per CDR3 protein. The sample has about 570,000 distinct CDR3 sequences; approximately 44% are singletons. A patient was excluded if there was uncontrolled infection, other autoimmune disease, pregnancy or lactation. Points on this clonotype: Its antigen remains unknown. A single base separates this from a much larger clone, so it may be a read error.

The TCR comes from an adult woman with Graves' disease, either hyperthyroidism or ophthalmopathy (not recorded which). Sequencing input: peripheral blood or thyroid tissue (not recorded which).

This CDR3 is CAGSLSGTGDYEQYF. The CDR3 DNA reads TGTGCCGGCAGCTTGTCGGGGACTGGGGACTACGAGCAGTACTTC. This chain links TRBV7-9 with TRBJ2-7; D possibly corresponds to TRBD2 (6 bases). Germline V CDR1 and CDR2: SEHNR, FQNEAQ (reference sequence). This CDR3 spans 15 amino acids. Filled out from reference TRBV7-9 and TRBJ2-7, the complete variable domain reads DTGVSQNPRHKITKRGQNVTFRCDPISEHNRLYWYRQTLGQGPEFLTYFQNEAQLEKSRLLSDRFSAERPKGSFSTLEIQRTEQGDSAMYLCAGSLSGTGDYEQYFGPGTRLTVT.